Shown below are 14 T cell receptor beta chains from a single sample sequenced in a study of memory CD4+ T cells and cytomegalovirus serostatus. Assay: immunoSEQ multiplex PCR; the TCRdb copy retains only in-frame clones and omits some. This table has about 57,000 clones, around 80% appearing once. Single viable CD3+CD4+CD8-CD45RO+ cells were sorted as the memory CD4+ T cells. What was sequenced was memory CD4+ T cells from blood. These receptors were collected from an adult in good health and CMV-seronegative.

This chain connects TRBV30 to TRBJ1-2, with TRBD1 as a possible D gene (6 bases). CDR1 GTSNPN and CDR2 SVGIG come from the germline V gene (reference sequence). Between the trimmed V and J ends, which lost 4 bases and 4 bases, there was a span of 13 bases. This CDR3 contains 13 residues. CDR3 residues: CAWTQGQAYGYTF. In DNA form, the CDR3 reads TGTGCCTGGACCCAGGGGCAGGCCTATGGCTACACCTTC.

The chain combines TRBV5-4 with TRBJ2-1; no clear D. The CDR3 consists of 12 residues. CDR1 and CDR2 from the germline V gene are SGHNT and YYREEE (reference sequence). V was clipped by 0 bases and J by 8 bases, with 6 bases between them. CDR3 coding DNA: TGTGCCAGCAGCTTGGTGGGGTATGAGCAGTTCTTC. Protein sequence: CASSLVGYEQFF.

This clone has a handful of counts. The sample carries other DNA sequences with the same CDR3. V usage is TRBV9 and J usage is TRBJ2-3, with 8 nucleotides matching TRBD2. The CDR3 is 14 residues long. Germline V CDR1 and CDR2: SGDLS, YYNGEE. V trimming: 4 bases; J trimming: 0 bases; junction bases outside the gene matches: 1. DNA of the CDR3: TGTGCCAGCAGCCCTAGCGGGAGCACAGATACGCAGTATTTT. Translated, it gives CASSPSGSTDTQYF.

This clone was counted only a few times. The chain uses TRBV10-3 and TRBJ1-5; D unresolved. The CDR3 has 14 residues. The V gene lost 6 bases and the J gene lost 0 bases, with 9 bases spanning the gap. Germline CDR1 is ENHRY and CDR2 is SYGVKD. CDR3 protein: CAISPGSSNQPQHF. CDR3 coding DNA: TGTGCCATCAGCCCCGGGTCTAGCAATCAGCCCCAGCATTTT.

The V and J genes are TRBV9 and TRBJ2-5, with D possibly being TRBD2 (7 bases). Per the germline V gene, CDR1 is SGDLS and CDR2 is YYNGEE. The CDR3 runs 16 residues. The V end was cut by 4 bases, the J end by 2 bases, with 18 bases between. Here the CDR3 DNA reads TGTGCCAGCAGCCCTCGGGGGGCGGGCAAGCAAGAGACCCAGTACTTC. Translated, it gives CASSPRGAGKQETQYF.

The gene calls are TRBV14 and TRBJ2-6; TRBD1 matches 8 bases. The CDR3 consists of 19 residues. The ends lost 4 bases at V and 0 bases at J; junction bases unmatched: 11. The germline V gene has CDR1 SGHDN and CDR2 FVKESK. This chain's CDR3 is CASSLTLDRAGSGANVLTF. The CDR3 coding sequence is TGTGCCAGCAGCCTAACCCTGGACAGGGCTGGCTCTGGGGCCAACGTCCTGACTTTC.

The genes are TRBV4-1 and TRBJ2-7, with TRBD1 matching 9 bases. Looked up from germline, CDR1 is MGHRA and CDR2 is YSYEKL. This CDR3 spans 15 amino acids. V was pared by 4 bases and J by 1 base, with 5 bases of the junction left unmatched. The CDR3 protein is CASSRAGTGSYEQYF. DNA for the CDR3: TGCGCCAGCAGCCGAGCAGGGACAGGGTCCTACGAGCAGTACTTC.

J is TRBJ1-1 and V is TRBV29-1, with D unresolved. The germline V gene has CDR1 SQVTM and CDR2 ANQGSEA. V lost 3 bases to trimming and J lost 1 base, with 6 bases between them. The CDR3 runs 12 residues. Written as DNA, the CDR3 is TGCAGCGTTGACAGGTCGAACACTGAAGCTTTCTTT. Amino acid sequence: CSVDRSNTEAFF.

The genes are TRBV11-2 and TRBJ1-5; D call uncertain. Germline CDR1 is SGHAT and CDR2 is FQNNGV. V lost 2 bases and J 9 bases, leaving 8 bases between the germline ends. The CDR3 spans 12 residues. The CDR3 spells CASSLLLGPQHF. The CDR3 coding sequence is TGTGCCAGCAGCTTACTGTTGGGGCCCCAGCATTTT.

This chain links TRBV13 with TRBJ1-4, with 11 bases that match TRBD1. In germline, CDR1 is PRHDT, CDR2 FYEKMQ (reference sequence). Trimming took 3 bases from V and 11 from J; bases not matched to a gene: 8. The CDR3 length is 15 residues. CDR3 loop: CASSFYRTGGEKLFF. The DNA for the CDR3 is TGTGCCAGCAGCTTTTATCGGACAGGGGGCGAGAAACTGTTTTTT. The variable domain in full, completed from reference TRBV13 and TRBJ1-4, reads AAGVIQSPRHLIKEKRETATLKCYPIPRHDTVYWYQQGPGQDPQFLISFYEKMQSDKGSIPDRFSAQQFSDYHSELNMSSLELGDSALYFCASSFYRTGGEKLFFGSGTQLSVL.

The chain has TRBV6-1 and TRBJ2-3; TRBD2 aligns across 11 bases. V shed 4 bases, J shed 5 bases, and the junction held 8 bases outside the gene matches. CDR1 and CDR2 from the germline V gene are MNHNS and SASEGT. This CDR3 is built from 16 residues. This CDR3 is CASSAMTSGVGDTQYF. In DNA, the CDR3 is TGTGCCAGCAGTGCCATGACTAGCGGGGTTGGAGATACGCAGTATTTT.

This chain connects TRBV5-1 to TRBJ2-3; tentative D call: TRBD2 (5 bases). The CDR3 runs 13 residues. V was pared by 0 bases and J by 7 bases, with 9 bases between. Germline V gene lookup returns CDR1 SGHRS and CDR2 YFSETQ. The CDR3 bases are TGCGCCAGCAGCTTGGGCCCCGGGAATACGCAGTATTTT. Protein sequence: CASSLGPGNTQYF.

The chain carries TRBV5-6 and TRBJ1-2; no definite D call. Trimming pared 6 bases from V and 4 bases from J, leaving 13 bases between. The CDR3 is made up of 13 amino acids. Germline CDR1 is SGHDT and CDR2 is YYEEEE. As DNA, the CDR3 is TGTGCCAGCACCTCCCGCGGAGGCTATGGCTACACCTTC. Translating it yields CASTSRGGYGYTF.

The chain joins TRBV5-4 to TRBJ1-2, with D tentatively TRBD1 (6 bases). This CDR3 region has 14 residues. With 1 base removed from V and 3 bases from J, the gap between germline ends came to 10 bases. The germline gives CDR1 SGHNT, CDR2 YYREEE (reference sequence). CDR3: CASSLSGGHYGYTF. The CDR3 DNA reads TGTGCCAGCAGCTTGAGTGGGGGCCACTATGGCTACACCTTC.